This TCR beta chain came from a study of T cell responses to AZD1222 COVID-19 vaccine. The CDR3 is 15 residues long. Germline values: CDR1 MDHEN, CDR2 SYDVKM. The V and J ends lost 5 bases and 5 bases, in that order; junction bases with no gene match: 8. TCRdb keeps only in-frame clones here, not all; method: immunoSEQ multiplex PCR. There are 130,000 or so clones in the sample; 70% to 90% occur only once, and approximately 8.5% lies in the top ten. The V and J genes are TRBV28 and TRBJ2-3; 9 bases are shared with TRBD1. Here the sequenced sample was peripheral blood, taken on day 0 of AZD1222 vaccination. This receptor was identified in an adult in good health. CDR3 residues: CASSLIQGAEDTQYF. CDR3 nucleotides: TGTGCCAGCAGTCTCATACAGGGGGCTGAAGATACGCAGTATTTT.